What follows are 3 T cell receptor beta chains derived from one specimen sequenced in a study of blood T cell repertoires in COVID-19. Clones were sequenced by immunoSEQ multiplex PCR, and TCRdb holds only the in-frame ones, with some missing. The sample has more than 300,000 clones, about 90% seen once. Sequencing input: PBMCs or T cells enriched from blood (not recorded which). Every receptor here comes from a woman aged 25-40 years who had recovered from COVID-19.

The CDR3 here is CASSPQLLAGSSREQYF. The CDR3 DNA reads TGTGCCAGCAGTCCCCAGCTCCTAGCGGGGTCAAGTCGCGAGCAGTACTTC. The rearrangement uses TRBV6-2 or TRBV6-3 and TRBJ2-7, with 9 nucleotides matching TRBD2. The CDR3 runs 17 residues. V lost 5 bases and J lost 6; bases outside the gene matches: 17. Germline V gives CDR1 MNHEY, CDR2 SVGEGT.

The chain links TRBV28 to TRBJ1-5, with D perhaps matching TRBD1 (6 bases). CDR1 is MDHEN and CDR2 is SYDVKM in the germline V gene. The CDR3 spans 15 residues. V shed 6 bases and J shed 1 base, with 13 bases lying between them. DNA of the CDR3: TGTGCCAGCAGGAGGACCGGGACAAGCAATCAGCCCCAGCATTTT. Protein: CASRRTGTSNQPQHF. The full variable domain, completed using reference TRBV28 and TRBJ1-5, is DVKVTQSSRYLVKRTGEKVFLECVQDMDHENMFWYRQDPGLGLRLIYFSYDVKMKEKGDIPEGYSVSREKKERFSLILESASTNQTSMYLCASRRTGTSNQPQHFGDGTRLSIL.

This clone occurred once. V is TRBV19 and J is TRBJ2-2; TRBD1 aligns across 9 bases. V shed 5 bases, J shed 6 bases, and the junction held 7 bases outside the gene matches. The CDR3 has 15 residues. In germline, CDR1 is LNHDA, CDR2 SQIVND (reference sequence). The DNA of the CDR3 is TGTGCCAGTAGTCTCGGGACAGGGATGGCCGGGGAGCTGTTTTTT. Encoded protein: CASSLGTGMAGELFF.